Listed below are T cell receptor beta chains from one sample, sequenced in a study of T cells in Graves' hyperthyroidism and ophthalmopathy. MiXCR was run by TCRdb on the multiplex PCR reads, yielding one entry per CDR3 protein. The sample contains 500,000 to 600,000 distinct CDR3 sequences, around 45% of which appear only once. Sequencing input: peripheral blood or thyroid tissue (not recorded which). These receptor sequences come from a woman aged 18 to 35 with Graves' hyperthyroidism. CDR3s include the opening cysteine and the closing phenylalanine or tryptophan. A D gene is named only where the DNA matches it firmly. The listing skips clone size in some rows; elsewhere it reads once, few, many or a size class.

clone size	V gene	D gene	J gene	CDR3 protein	CDR3 DNA
many	TRBV10-3	.	TRBJ1-1	CAVKGTVNTEAFF	TGTGCCGTAAAAGGGACGGTGAACACTGAAGCTTTCTTT
many	TRBV5-1	.	TRBJ2-2	CASSLVEAANTGELFF	TGCGCCAGCAGCTTGGTTGAGGCTGCTAACACCGGGGAGCTGTTTTTT
many	TRBV7-9	.	TRBJ2-7	CASSSGNSDEQYF	TGTGCCAGCAGCTCAGGAAATAGCGACGAGCAGTACTTC
.	TRBV20-1	TRBD1	TRBJ2-7	CSAIGTGGNEQYF	TGCAGTGCAATAGGGACAGGGGGCAACGAGCAGTACTTC
.	TRBV20-1	.	TRBJ2-7	CSAISGSYEQYF	TGCAGTGCTATTAGCGGCAGCTACGAGCAGTACTTC
few	TRBV3-2	.	TRBJ2-1	CASSLTSGRYNEQFF	TGTGCCAGCAGCTTGACTAGCGGGAGGTACAATGAGCAGTTCTTT
.	TRBV2	.	TRBJ1-5	CASSERQGNQPQHF	TGTGCCAGCAGTGAAAGGCAGGGGAATCAGCCCCAGCATTTT
many	TRBV3-1	.	TRBJ1-5	CASSQGGRVPQHF	TGTGCCAGCAGCCAAGGGGGCCGAGTGCCCCAGCATTTT
.	TRBV7-3	.	TRBJ2-1	CASSTRHEQFF	TGTGCCAGCAGTACCAGGCATGAGCAGTTCTTC
.	TRBV15	TRBD2	TRBJ2-7	CATSSDPGLAGGRSYEQYF	TGTGCCACCAGCAGCGATCCTGGACTAGCGGGAGGGAGATCCTACGAGCAGTACTTC
few	TRBV9	TRBD2	TRBJ2-3	CASSVGVAGGTDTQYF	TGTGCCAGCAGCGTAGGGGTAGCGGGGGGCACAGATACGCAGTATTTT
many	TRBV4-1	TRBD1	TRBJ2-5	CASSQEDRGWETQYF	TGCGCCAGCAGCCAAGAGGACAGGGGGTGGGAGACCCAGTACTTC
few	TRBV29-1	.	TRBJ2-5	CSLDGRGAGQETQYF	TGCAGCTTGGACGGCAGGGGGGCTGGTCAAGAGACCCAGTACTTC
many	TRBV5-1	TRBD1	TRBJ1-3	CASSLGQGAYTIYF	TGCGCCAGCAGCTTGGGACAGGGGGCTTACACCATATATTTT
many	TRBV20-1	TRBD2	TRBJ2-7	CSATSGRASYEQYF	TGCAGTGCTACCAGCGGGAGGGCTTCCTACGAGCAGTACTTC
.	TRBV7-2	.	TRBJ2-2	CASSLALAGSSGELFF	TGTGCCAGCAGCTTAGCACTGGCGGGAAGCTCTGGGGAGCTGTTTTTT
.	TRBV6-4	.	TRBJ1-5	CASSDSGTSNQPQHF	TGTGCCAGCAGTGACTCCGGGACTAGCAATCAGCCCCAGCATTTT
few	TRBV2	.	TRBJ1-2	CASIWPAGYTF	TGTGCTAGCATCTGGCCGGCTGGCTACACCTTC
many	TRBV5-5	TRBD1	TRBJ2-7	CASSRQGLYEQYF	TGTGCCAGCAGCCGACAGGGGCTCTACGAGCAGTACTTC
.	TRBV7-2	TRBD1	TRBJ1-5	CASSGGQGKQPQHF	TGTGCCAGCAGCGGGGGACAGGGAAAGCAGCCCCAGCATTTT
.	TRBV2	TRBD2	TRBJ2-7	CASSGTSGYQVYEQYF	TGTGCCAGCAGTGGGACTAGCGGGTACCAGGTTTACGAGCAGTACTTC
few	TRBV27	.	TRBJ1-4	CASRDFTNEKLFF	TGTGCCAGCCGGGACTTCACTAATGAAAAACTGTTTTTT
many	TRBV7-2	.	TRBJ1-2	CASSYGVHGYTF	TGTGCCAGCAGCTACGGGGTCCATGGCTACACCTTC
many	TRBV11-3	.	TRBJ2-2	CASPNPSTGELFF	TGTGCCAGCCCCAACCCGAGCACCGGGGAGCTGTTTTTT
many	TRBV24-1	.	TRBJ1-1	CATGNQEHTEAFF	TGTGCCACCGGAAACCAGGAGCACACTGAAGCTTTCTTT
many	TRBV7-2	.	TRBJ1-5	CASSPRIGNSNQPQHF	TGTGCCAGCAGCCCTAGGATCGGGAATAGCAATCAGCCCCAGCATTTT
many	TRBV20-1	.	TRBJ2-5	CSAPAGGVQETQYF	TGCAGTGCTCCCGCCGGGGGAGTCCAAGAGACCCAGTACTTC
.	TRBV12-3/TRBV12-4	TRBD1	TRBJ1-5	CASSSPGTGDTQPQHF	TGTGCCAGCAGTTCCCCCGGGACAGGGGATACTCAGCCCCAGCATTTT
many	TRBV10-3	.	TRBJ2-5	CAIRTDRPGTQYF	TGTGCCATCAGGACAGACCGCCCGGGGACCCAGTACTTC
.	TRBV10-2	.	TRBJ2-7	CATRRDTSSYEQYF	TGCGCCACCCGGCGGGACACCTCATCCTACGAGCAGTACTTC
many	TRBV6-5	TRBD2	TRBJ2-7	CASTTSGDYEQYF	TGTGCCAGTACGACTAGCGGGGACTACGAGCAGTACTTC
many	TRBV24-1	.	TRBJ1-1	CATSDLGNTEAFF	TGTGCCACCAGTGATTTGGGCAACACTGAAGCTTTCTTT
.	TRBV12-3/TRBV12-4	.	TRBJ1-1	CVSRYNTEAFF	TGTGTCAGCAGGTATAACACTGAAGCTTTCTTT
many	TRBV7-2	TRBD2	TRBJ2-2	CASSSLGLAGFTGELFF	TGTGCCAGCAGCTCCCTGGGACTAGCGGGATTCACCGGGGAGCTGTTTTTT
many	TRBV2	.	TRBJ1-2	CASSETASYGYTF	TGTGCCAGCAGTGAAACAGCTTCCTATGGCTACACCTTC
many	TRBV7-2	.	TRBJ2-2	CASSQFYTGELFF	TGTGCCAGCAGCCAGTTTTACACCGGGGAGCTGTTTTTT
.	TRBV5-1	.	TRBJ2-1	CASSLVRNEQFF	TGCGCCAGCAGCTTGGTCCGCAATGAGCAGTTCTTC
once	TRBV29-1	TRBD1	TRBJ1-1	CSPTGITEAFF	TGCAGCCCGACAGGGATCACTGAAGCTTTCTTT
many	TRBV20-1	.	TRBJ2-5	CSAREEFQETQYF	TGCAGTGCTAGAGAGGAGTTCCAAGAGACCCAGTACTTC
many	TRBV7-9	.	TRBJ1-2	CASSRTRVSNYGYTF	TGTGCCAGCAGCCGCACAAGGGTCTCTAACTATGGCTACACCTTC
.	TRBV6-6	TRBD1	TRBJ1-2	CASRLMTGGDYGYTF	TGTGCCAGCAGATTGATGACAGGGGGAGACTATGGCTACACCTTC
once	TRBV7-9	TRBD1	TRBJ2-7	CASESGTGDYYEQYF	TGTGCCAGCGAATCGGGGACAGGGGACTACTACGAGCAGTACTTC
many	TRBV6-1	.	TRBJ1-1	CASSEPTAPRTEAFF	TGTGCCAGCAGTGAACCGACAGCCCCCCGCACTGAAGCTTTCTTT
many	TRBV4-1	.	TRBJ1-4	CASSREGRNEKLFF	TGCGCCAGCAGCCGAGAGGGACGGAATGAAAAACTGTTTTTT
few	TRBV20-1	TRBD1	TRBJ2-3	CSADPGGVADTQYF	TGCAGTGCTGACCCAGGGGGTGTGGCAGATACGCAGTATTTT
many	TRBV20-1	.	TRBJ2-7	CSATRGTYEQYF	TGCAGTGCTACTCGGGGAACCTACGAGCAGTACTTC
many	TRBV20-1	.	TRBJ1-1	CSARDSQGPENTEAFF	TGCAGTGCTAGAGATAGCCAGGGGCCTGAGAACACTGAAGCTTTCTTT
.	TRBV15	.	TRBJ1-6	CATSRGGGSSYNSPLHF	TGTGCCACCAGCAGAGGTGGGGGTAGCTCCTATAATTCACCCCTCCACTTT
.	TRBV12-3/TRBV12-4	.	TRBJ2-7	CASSSWGSSYEQYF	TGTGCCAGCAGTTCCTGGGGGAGCTCCTACGAGCAGTACTTC
many	TRBV29-1	.	TRBJ1-2	CSVGGARSYGYTF	TGCAGCGTGGGGGGAGCCCGTTCCTATGGCTACACCTTC
.	TRBV20-1	TRBD2	TRBJ2-7	CSARDQPSGSSYEQYF	TGCAGTGCTAGAGATCAGCCTAGCGGTTCCTCCTACGAGCAGTACTTC
many	TRBV29-1	TRBD1	TRBJ2-7	CSVEDYGTGDEQYF	TGCAGCGTTGAAGATTACGGGACAGGGGACGAGCAGTACTTC
.	TRBV2	.	TRBJ2-5	CAGQETQYF	TGTGCCGGGCAAGAGACCCAGTACTTC
few	TRBV12-5	.	TRBJ2-7	CASGLVPSTGTGIYEQYF	TGTGCTAGTGGTTTGGTACCGTCTACCGGGACGGGCATCTACGAGCAGTACTTC
many	TRBV7-8	.	TRBJ2-7	CASSFGGSLGTAPHEQYF	TGTGCCAGCAGCTTCGGAGGGAGCCTCGGGACGGCTCCCCACGAGCAGTACTTC
many	TRBV2	.	TRBJ1-1	CASSGAGARAGEAFF	TGTGCCAGCAGTGGGGCCGGGGCTCGAGCGGGTGAAGCTTTCTTT
.	TRBV29-1	.	TRBJ2-2	CSAASFLSRGESGELFF	TGCAGCGCTGCGAGCTTTCTGAGCAGGGGGGAGTCCGGGGAGCTGTTTTTT
many	TRBV12-3/TRBV12-4	.	TRBJ1-1	CASSLIGIKNTEAFF	TGTGCCAGCAGTTTGATTGGGATAAAGAACACTGAAGCTTTCTTT